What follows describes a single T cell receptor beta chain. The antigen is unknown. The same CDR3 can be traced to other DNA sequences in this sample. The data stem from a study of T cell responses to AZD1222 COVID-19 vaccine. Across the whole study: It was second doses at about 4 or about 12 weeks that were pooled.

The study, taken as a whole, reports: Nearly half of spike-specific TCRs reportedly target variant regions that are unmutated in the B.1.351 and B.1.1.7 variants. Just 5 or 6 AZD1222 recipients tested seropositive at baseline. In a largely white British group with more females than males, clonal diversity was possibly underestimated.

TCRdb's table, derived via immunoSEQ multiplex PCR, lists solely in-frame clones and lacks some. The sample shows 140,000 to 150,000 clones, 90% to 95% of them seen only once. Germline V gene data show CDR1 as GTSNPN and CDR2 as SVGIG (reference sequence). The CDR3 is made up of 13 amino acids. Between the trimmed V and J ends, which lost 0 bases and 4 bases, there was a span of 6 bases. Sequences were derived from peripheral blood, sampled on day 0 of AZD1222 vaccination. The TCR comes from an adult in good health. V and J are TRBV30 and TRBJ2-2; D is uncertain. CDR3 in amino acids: CAWSVYGTGELFF. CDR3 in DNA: TGTGCCTGGAGTGTATACGGCACCGGGGAGCTGTTTTTT.